This TCR beta chain was profiled in a study of T cells in Graves' hyperthyroidism and ophthalmopathy. For the study at large: Peripheral blood specimens were obtained at initial diagnosis, prior to any treatment.

The CDR3 regions of TCR beta were amplified from RNA transcripts. First-round RT-PCR with HTBI primers amplified the TCR CDR3 region. One entry per CDR3 protein, called by TCRdb with MiXCR from the multiplex PCR reads. The sample contains 250,000 to 300,000 distinct CDR3 sequences, roughly 15% of which appear only once. Looked up from germline, CDR1 is SNHLY and CDR2 is FYNNEI. V was trimmed by 5 bases and J by 3 bases, leaving 20 bases between them. The CDR3 spans 17 residues. The rearrangement joins TRBV2 to TRBJ2-1; D might be TRBD2 (5 bases). The sample taken for sequencing was blood. This receptor was taken from a woman between 40 and 55 years old with Graves' hyperthyroidism that later progressed to Graves' ophthalmopathy. CDR3 DNA sequence: TGTGCCAGCAGTAGGGAGCAACCCTTCCCACTCTACAATGAGCAGTTCTTC. Its translation is CASSREQPFPLYNEQFF.